The source of this T cell receptor (beta chain) is a study of T cell responses to AZD1222 COVID-19 vaccine. Study context: Both about-4-week and about-12-week second-dose recipients were combined. Regarding the study as a whole: Spike-specific TCR breadth and depth rose after two AZD1222 doses. Repertoire collection took place solely once the T cell response had peaked.

Assay used: immunoSEQ multiplex PCR; TCRdb lists only in-frame clones, some missing. The sample carries about 150,000 clones, 80% to 95% recorded once. As regards this clone: What it binds is unknown.

This TCR derives from an adult in good health. The source was peripheral blood, collected on day 0 of AZD1222 vaccination.

The DNA of the CDR3 is TGTGCCAGCAGCTCACCTCCGGGACTAGCGGGAGGGCCAAACACCGGGGAGCTGTTTTTT. Its protein is CASSSPPGLAGGPNTGELFF. The chain carries TRBV9 and TRBJ2-2; TRBD2 aligns across 16 bases. The CDR3 loop spans 20 amino acids. Per germline, CDR1 SGDLS and CDR2 YYNGEE. Trimming cost V 4 bases and J 2 bases; bases outside gene matches: 11.